The present T cell receptor beta chain was sequenced within a study of blood T cell repertoires in COVID-19. About the study: COVID-19 samples, acute and convalescent, were from the United States, Italy and Spain.

V dropped 4 bases and J dropped 0 bases, with 14 bases sitting between them. The CDR3 has 16 residues. Per germline, CDR1 SNHLY and CDR2 FYNNEI. Authors' methods: Amplification of reference gene primers provided the estimated nucleated cell counts. Method: immunoSEQ multiplex PCR; TCRdb's copy keeps in-frame clones and lacks some. The V and J calls and clone size come from that table; D and trimming were worked out from the DNA. The table records under 300,000 clones, 70% to 80% of them present only once. The J gene is TRBJ2-3, the V gene TRBV2; D is perhaps TRBD2 (7 bases). The source material was peripheral blood. This TCR was recovered from a woman aged 80 or over with acute or convalescent COVID-19. CDR3 bases: TGTGCCAGCAGTGCGCGGGGGCGATGGAGCACAGATACGCAGTATTTT. Amino acids: CASSARGRWSTDTQYF.